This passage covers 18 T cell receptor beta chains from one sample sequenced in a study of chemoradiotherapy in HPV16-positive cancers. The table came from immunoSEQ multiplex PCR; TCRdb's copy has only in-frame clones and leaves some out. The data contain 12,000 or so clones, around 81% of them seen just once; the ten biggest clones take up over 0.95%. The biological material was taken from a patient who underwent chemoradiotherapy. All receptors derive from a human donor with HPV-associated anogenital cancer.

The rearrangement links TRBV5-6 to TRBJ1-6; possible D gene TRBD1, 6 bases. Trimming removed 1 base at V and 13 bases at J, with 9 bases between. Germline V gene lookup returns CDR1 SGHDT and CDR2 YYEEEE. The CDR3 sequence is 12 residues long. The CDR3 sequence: CASSLQGLPLHF. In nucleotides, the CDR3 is TGTGCCAGCAGCTTGCAGGGGCTCCCCCTCCACTTT. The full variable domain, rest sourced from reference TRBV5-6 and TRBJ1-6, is DAGVTQSPTHLIKTRGQQVTLRCSPKSGHDTVSWYQQALGQGPQFIFQYYEEEERQRGNFPDRFSGHQFPNYSSELNVNALLLGDSALYLCASSLQGLPLHFGNGTRLTVT.

The CDR3 DNA reads as TGTGCCAGCAGTCAGCAGGGGATCACTGAAGCTTTCTTT. Translated, it gives CASSQQGITEAFF. The chain couples TRBV28 to TRBJ1-1; a possible D gene is TRBD1 (6 bases). The germline CDR1 and CDR2 sequences are MDHEN and SYDVKM. V dropped 5 bases and J dropped 4 bases, with 11 bases sitting between them. CDR3 size: 13 residues.

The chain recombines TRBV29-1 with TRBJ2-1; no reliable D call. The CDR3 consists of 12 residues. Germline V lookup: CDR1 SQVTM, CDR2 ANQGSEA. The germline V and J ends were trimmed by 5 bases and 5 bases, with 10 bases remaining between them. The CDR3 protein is CSVREANNEQFF. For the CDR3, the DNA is TGCAGCGTTCGTGAGGCAAACAATGAGCAGTTCTTC.

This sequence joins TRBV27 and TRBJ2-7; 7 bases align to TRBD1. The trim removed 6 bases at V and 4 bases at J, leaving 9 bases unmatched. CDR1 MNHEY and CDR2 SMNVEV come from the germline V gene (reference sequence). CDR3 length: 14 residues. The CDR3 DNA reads TGTGCCAGCAGCTACAGGGGTCTCTGGTACGAGCAGTACTTC. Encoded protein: CASSYRGLWYEQYF.

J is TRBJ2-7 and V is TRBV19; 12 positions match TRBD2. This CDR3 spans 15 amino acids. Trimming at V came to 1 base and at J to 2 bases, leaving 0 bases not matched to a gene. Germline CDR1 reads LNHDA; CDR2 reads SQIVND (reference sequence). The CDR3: CASSIGTSGAYEQYF. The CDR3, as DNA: TGTGCCAGTAGTATAGGGACTAGCGGGGCCTACGAGCAGTACTTC.

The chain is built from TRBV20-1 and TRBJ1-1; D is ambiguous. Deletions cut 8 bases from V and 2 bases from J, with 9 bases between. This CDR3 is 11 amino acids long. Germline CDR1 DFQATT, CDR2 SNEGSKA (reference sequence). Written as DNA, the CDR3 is TGCAGTTGGAAACCTAACACTGAAGCTTTCTTT. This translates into CSWKPNTEAFF.

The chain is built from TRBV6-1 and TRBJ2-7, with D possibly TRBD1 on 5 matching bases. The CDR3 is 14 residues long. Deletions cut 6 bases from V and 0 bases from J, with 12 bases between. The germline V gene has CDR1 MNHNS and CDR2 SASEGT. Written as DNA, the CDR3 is TGTGCCAGCAGAGGACACCCTAGCTCCTACGAGCAGTACTTC. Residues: CASRGHPSSYEQYF.

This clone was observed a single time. The CDR3 sequence: CASSSQGYEQFF. The CDR3 bases are TGTGCCAGCAGCTCGCAGGGCTATGAGCAGTTCTTC. The J gene is TRBJ2-1, the V gene TRBV7-2, with D possibly TRBD1 on 5 matching bases. Germline-derived CDR1 and CDR2 are SGHTA and FQGNSA. Trimming took 4 bases from V and 8 from J, leaving 9 bases between them. This CDR3 has 12 residues.

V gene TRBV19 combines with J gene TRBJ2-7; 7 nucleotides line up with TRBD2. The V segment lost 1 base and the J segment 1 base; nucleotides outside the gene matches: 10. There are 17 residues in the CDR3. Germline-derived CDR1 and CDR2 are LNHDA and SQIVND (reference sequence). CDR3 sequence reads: CASSIAGGAAESYEQYF. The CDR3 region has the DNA TGTGCCAGTAGTATAGCGGGAGGCGCCGCGGAATCCTACGAGCAGTACTTC. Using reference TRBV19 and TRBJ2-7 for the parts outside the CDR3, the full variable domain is DGGITQSPKYLFRKEGQNVTLSCEQNLNHDAMYWYRQDPGQGLRLIYYSQIVNDFQKGDIAEGYSVSREKKESFPLTVTSAQKNPTAFYLCASSIAGGAAESYEQYFGPGTRLTVT.

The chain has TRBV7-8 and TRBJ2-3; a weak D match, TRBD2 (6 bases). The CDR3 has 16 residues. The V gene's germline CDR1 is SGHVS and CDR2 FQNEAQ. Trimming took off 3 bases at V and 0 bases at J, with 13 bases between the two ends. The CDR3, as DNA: TGTGCCAGCAGCTTTACTCGGGGGACTAGCACAGATACGCAGTATTTT. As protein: CASSFTRGTSTDTQYF.

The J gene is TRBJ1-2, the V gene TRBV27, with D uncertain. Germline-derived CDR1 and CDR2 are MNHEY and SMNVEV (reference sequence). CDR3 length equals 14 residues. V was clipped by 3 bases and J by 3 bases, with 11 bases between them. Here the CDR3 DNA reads TGTGCCAGCAGTTTGAGCTTTAGCGACTATGGCTACACCTTC. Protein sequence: CASSLSFSDYGYTF.

The chain's CDR3 is CATSRDSAGGEKLFF. The CDR3 DNA reads as TGTGCCACCAGCAGAGATTCCGCAGGGGGGGAAAAACTGTTTTTT. The J gene is TRBJ1-4, the V gene TRBV15, with 7 bases lining up with TRBD1. Germline V gives CDR1 LNHNV, CDR2 YYDKDF (reference sequence). The CDR3 covers 15 residues. V was clipped by 0 bases and J by 8 bases; unmatched bases: 6.

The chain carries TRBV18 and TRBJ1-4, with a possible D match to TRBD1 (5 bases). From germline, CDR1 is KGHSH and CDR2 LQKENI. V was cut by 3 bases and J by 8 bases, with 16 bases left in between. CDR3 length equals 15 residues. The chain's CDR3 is CASSPRQPLGEKLFF. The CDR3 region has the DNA TGTGCCAGCTCACCTAGACAGCCCCTTGGCGAAAAACTGTTTTTT.

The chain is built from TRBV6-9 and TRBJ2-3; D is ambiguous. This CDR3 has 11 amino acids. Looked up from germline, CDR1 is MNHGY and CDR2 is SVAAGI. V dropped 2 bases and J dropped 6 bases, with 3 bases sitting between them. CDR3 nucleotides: TGTGCCAGCAGTTATCTGGATACGCAGTATTTT. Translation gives CASSYLDTQYF.

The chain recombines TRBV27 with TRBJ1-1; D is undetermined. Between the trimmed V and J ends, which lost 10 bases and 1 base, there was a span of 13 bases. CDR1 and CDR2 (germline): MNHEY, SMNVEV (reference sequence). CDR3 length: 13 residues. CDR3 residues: CATSPGPNTEAFF. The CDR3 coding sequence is TGTGCCACCTCACCCGGGCCGAACACTGAAGCTTTCTTT.

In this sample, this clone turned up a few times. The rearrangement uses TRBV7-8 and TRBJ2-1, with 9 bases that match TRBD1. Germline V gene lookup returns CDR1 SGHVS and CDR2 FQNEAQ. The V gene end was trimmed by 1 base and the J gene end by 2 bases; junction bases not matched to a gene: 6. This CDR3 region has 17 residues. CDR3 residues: CASSLGVGTGPYNEQFF. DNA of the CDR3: TGTGCCAGCAGCTTAGGGGTAGGGACAGGGCCCTACAATGAGCAGTTCTTC.

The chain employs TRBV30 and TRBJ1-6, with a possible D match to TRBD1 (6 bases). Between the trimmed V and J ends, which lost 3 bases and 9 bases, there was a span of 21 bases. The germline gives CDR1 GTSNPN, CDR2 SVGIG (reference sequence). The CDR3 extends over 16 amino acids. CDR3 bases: TGTGCCTGGAGGTTATCAGGGAAGGGGGAATCTTCACCCCTCCACTTT. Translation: CAWRLSGKGESSPLHF.

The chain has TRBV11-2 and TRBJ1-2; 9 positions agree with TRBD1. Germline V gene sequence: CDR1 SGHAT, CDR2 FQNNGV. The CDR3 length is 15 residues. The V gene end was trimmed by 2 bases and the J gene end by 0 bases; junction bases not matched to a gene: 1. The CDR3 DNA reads TGTGCCAGCAGCTTAAGACAGGGGGCTAACTATGGCTACACCTTC. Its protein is CASSLRQGANYGYTF.